This TCR beta chain was recovered during a study of T cells after posttransplantation cyclophosphamide. Study findings and constraints: Later blood repertoires were often dominated by clones from the donor CD8+ memory compartment. Blood and skin or GI T cell repertoires showed limited TRB overlap.

Cyclophosphamide on days +3 and +4 followed busulfan-fludarabine conditioning and a marrow graft. TCRdb's copy holds only in-frame clones and misses some; the assay was immunoSEQ multiplex PCR. The sample holds about 8,500 clones, 85% seen once. Of note for this clone: Its antigen is not known.

Trimming took 2 bases from V and 2 from J, leaving 12 bases between them. Germline V CDR1 and CDR2: SGHDN, FVKESK. The length of the CDR3 is 15 residues. The chain has TRBV14 and TRBJ1-1, with D perhaps TRBD1 (6 bases). The sample here was PBMCs, taken after allogeneic stem cell transplant with posttransplant cyclophosphamide. This TCR was recovered from a female patient in her thirties or forties who received an allogeneic stem cell transplant from an unrelated donor, was CMV-positive, and had no GVHD. Part of the T cell pool may stem from the graft donor. The CDR3 here is CASSQSRGFNTEAFF. CDR3 DNA: TGTGCCAGCAGCCAAAGTAGGGGGTTTAACACTGAAGCTTTCTTT.